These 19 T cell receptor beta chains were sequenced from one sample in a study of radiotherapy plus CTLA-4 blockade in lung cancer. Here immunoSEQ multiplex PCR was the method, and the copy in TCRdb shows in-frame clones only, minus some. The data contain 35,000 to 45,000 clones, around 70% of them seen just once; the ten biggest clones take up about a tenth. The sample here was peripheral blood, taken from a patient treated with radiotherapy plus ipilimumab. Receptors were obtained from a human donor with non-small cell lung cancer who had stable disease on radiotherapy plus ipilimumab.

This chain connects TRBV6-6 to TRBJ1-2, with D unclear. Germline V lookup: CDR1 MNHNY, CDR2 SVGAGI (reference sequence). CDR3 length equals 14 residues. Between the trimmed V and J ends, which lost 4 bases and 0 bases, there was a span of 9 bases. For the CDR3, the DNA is TGTGCCAGCAGTTTTCTAAGTCCTAACTATGGCTACACCTTC. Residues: CASSFLSPNYGYTF.

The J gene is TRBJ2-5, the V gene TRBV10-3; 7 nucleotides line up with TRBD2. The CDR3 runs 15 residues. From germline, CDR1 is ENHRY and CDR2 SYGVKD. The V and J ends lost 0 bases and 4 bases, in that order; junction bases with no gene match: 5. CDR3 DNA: TGTGCCATCAGTGAGTCTAAGGGCGGGGGAGAGACCCAGTACTTC. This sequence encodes CAISESKGGGETQYF.

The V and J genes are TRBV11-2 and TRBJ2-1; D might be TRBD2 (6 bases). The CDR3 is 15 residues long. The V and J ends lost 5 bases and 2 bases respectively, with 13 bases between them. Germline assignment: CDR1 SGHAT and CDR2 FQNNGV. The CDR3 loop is CASSLLPGAYNEQFF. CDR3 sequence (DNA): TGTGCCAGCAGCCTCCTTCCGGGGGCCTACAATGAGCAGTTCTTC.

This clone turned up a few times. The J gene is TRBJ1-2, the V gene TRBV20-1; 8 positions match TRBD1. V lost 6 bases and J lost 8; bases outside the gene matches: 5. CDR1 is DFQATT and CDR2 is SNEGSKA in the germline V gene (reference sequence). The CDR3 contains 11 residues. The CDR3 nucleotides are TGCAGTGCCCAGGGGGCGCTGGGCTACACCTTC. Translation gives CSAQGALGYTF.

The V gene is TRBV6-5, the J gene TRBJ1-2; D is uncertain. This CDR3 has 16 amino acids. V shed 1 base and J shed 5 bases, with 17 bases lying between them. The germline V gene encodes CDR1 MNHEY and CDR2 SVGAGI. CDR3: CASSYLRNGIPYGYTF. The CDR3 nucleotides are TGTGCCAGCAGTTACTTGCGGAACGGCATCCCGTATGGCTACACCTTC.

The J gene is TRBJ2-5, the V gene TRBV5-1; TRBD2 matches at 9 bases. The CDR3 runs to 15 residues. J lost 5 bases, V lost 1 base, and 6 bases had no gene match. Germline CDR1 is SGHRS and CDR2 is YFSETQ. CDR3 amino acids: CASSLFLAGVETQYF. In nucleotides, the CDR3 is TGCGCCAGCAGCTTGTTTTTAGCGGGGGTGGAGACCCAGTACTTC.

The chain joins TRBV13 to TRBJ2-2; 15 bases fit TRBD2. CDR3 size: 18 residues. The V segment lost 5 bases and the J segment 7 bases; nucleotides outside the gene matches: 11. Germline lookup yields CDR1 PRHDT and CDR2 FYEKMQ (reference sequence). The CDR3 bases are TGTGCCAGCAGCCCCGGACTAGCGGGGGGGGAGTTCAGCGGGGAGCTGTTTTTT. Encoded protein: CASSPGLAGGEFSGELFF.

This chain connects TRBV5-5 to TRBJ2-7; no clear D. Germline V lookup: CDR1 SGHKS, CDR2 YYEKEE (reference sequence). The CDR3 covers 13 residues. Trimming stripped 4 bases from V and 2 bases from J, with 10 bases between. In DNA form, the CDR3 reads TGTGCCAGCAGCCTCCGGGTAGCCTACGAGCAGTACTTC. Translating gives CASSLRVAYEQYF.

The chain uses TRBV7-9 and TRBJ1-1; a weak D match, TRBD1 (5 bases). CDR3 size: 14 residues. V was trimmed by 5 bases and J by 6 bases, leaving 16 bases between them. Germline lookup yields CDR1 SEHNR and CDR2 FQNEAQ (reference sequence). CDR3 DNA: TGTGCCAGCAGCGGACGCGGGACCGGCGCTGAAGCTTTCTTT. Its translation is CASSGRGTGAEAFF.

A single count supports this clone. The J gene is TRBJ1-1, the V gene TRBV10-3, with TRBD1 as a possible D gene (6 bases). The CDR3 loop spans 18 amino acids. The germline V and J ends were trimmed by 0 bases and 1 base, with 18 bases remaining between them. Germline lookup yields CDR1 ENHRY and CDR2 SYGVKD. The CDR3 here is CAISESVGQRQRNTEAFF. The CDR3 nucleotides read TGTGCCATCAGTGAGTCGGTAGGACAGAGACAGAGGAACACTGAAGCTTTCTTT.

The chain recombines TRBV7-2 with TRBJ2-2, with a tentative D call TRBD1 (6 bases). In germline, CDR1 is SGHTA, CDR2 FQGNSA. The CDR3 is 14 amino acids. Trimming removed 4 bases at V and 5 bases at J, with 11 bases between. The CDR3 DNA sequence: TGTGCCAGCAGCTCACAGGGTATGACCGGGGAGCTGTTTTTT. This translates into CASSSQGMTGELFF.

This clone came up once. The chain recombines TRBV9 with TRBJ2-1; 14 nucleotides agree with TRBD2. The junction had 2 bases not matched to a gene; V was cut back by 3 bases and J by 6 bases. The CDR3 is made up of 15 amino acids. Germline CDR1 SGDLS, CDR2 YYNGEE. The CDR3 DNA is TGTGCCAGCAGCGCAGGGACTAGCGGGGGCAATGAGCAGTTCTTC. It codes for CASSAGTSGGNEQFF.

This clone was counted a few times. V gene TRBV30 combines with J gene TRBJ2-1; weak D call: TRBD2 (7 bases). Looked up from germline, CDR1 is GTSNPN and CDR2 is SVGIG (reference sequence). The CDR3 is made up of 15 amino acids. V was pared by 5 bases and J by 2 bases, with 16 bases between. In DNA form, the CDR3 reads TGTGCCTGGGGGAGGGGGGCGCGCCCCTACAATGAGCAGTTCTTC. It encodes CAWGRGARPYNEQFF. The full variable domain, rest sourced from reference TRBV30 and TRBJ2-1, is SQTIHQWPATLVQPVGSPLSLECTVEGTSNPNLYWYRQAAGRGLQLLFYSVGIGQISSEVPQNLSASRPQDRQFILSSKKLLLSDSGFYLCAWGRGARPYNEQFFGPGTRLTVL.

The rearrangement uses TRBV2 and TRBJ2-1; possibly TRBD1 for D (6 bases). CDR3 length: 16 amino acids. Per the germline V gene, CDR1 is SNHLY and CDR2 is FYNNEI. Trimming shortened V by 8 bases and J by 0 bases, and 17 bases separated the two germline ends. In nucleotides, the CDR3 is TGTGCCAGCGGTGGACAGACCTGGAGCTCCTACAATGAGCAGTTCTTC. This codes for CASGGQTWSSYNEQFF. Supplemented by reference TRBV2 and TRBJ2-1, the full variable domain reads EPEVTQTPSHQVTQMGQEVILRCVPISNHLYFYWYRQILGQKVEFLVSFYNNEISEKSEIFDDQFSVERPDGSNFTLKIRSTKLEDSAMYFCASGGQTWSSYNEQFFGPGTRLTVL.

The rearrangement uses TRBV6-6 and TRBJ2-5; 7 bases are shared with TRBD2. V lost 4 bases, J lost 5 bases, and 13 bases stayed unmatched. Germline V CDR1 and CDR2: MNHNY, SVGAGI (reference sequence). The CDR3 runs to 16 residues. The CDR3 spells CASSFPRRGRTETQYF. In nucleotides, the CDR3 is TGTGCCAGCAGTTTCCCAAGGCGGGGGAGGACGGAGACCCAGTACTTC.

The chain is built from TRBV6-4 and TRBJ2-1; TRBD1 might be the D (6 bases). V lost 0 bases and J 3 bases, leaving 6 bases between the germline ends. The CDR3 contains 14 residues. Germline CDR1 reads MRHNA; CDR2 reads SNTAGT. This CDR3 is CASSDSGGYNEQFF. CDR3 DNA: TGTGCCAGCAGTGACTCAGGGGGCTACAATGAGCAGTTCTTC.

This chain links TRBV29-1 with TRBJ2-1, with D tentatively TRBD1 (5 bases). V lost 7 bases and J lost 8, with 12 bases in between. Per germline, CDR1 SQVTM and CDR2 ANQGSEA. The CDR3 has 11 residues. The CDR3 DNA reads TGCAGCGGGACATCCAGCGATGAGCAGTTCTTC. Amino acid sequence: CSGTSSDEQFF.

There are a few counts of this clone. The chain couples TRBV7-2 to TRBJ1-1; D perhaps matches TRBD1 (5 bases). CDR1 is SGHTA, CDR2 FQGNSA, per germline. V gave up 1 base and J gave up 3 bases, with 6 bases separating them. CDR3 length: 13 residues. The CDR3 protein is CASSLVRDTEAFF. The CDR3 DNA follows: TGTGCCAGCAGCTTAGTCAGGGACACTGAAGCTTTCTTT.

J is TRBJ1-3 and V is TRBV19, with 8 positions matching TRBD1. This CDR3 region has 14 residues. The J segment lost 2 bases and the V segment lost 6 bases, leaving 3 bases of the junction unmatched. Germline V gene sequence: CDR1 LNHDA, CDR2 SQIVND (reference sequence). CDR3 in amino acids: CASRTQGAGNTIYF. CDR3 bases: TGTGCCAGTAGGACACAGGGGGCTGGAAACACCATATATTTT.